This T cell receptor beta chain was documented in a study of blood T cell repertoires in COVID-19. Across the whole study: Samples came from the United States, Italy and Spain, spanning acute and convalescent COVID-19. T cells, B-cell-depleted T cells, or PBMCs provided the cDNA or gDNA that served as material.

The trim removed 4 bases at V and 3 bases at J, leaving 5 bases unmatched. This CDR3 is built from 15 residues. Germline values: CDR1 MNHEY, CDR2 SMNVEV (reference sequence). In the authors' workflow: Amplification of reference gene primers provided the estimated nucleated cell counts. Profiling relied on immunoSEQ multiplex PCR, and the TCRdb table lists in-frame clones only, not all of them. V, J and clone size derive from that table, while D and trimming were established from the DNA sequence. The sample has 250,000 to 300,000 clones, roughly 90% seen once. Patients from Seattle were sampled longitudinally, starting during active infection.

The receptor was isolated from a woman aged 30 to 39 with COVID-19, enrolled during active disease. The chain combines TRBV27 with TRBJ2-7, with 11 nucleotides matching TRBD2. The source material was peripheral blood. CDR3: CASSSGTSGDYEQYF. The CDR3 nucleotides are TGTGCCAGCAGTTCCGGGACTAGCGGAGACTACGAGCAGTACTTC.